This T cell receptor (beta chain) was recovered during a study of blood T cell repertoires in COVID-19. What the recovered Cohort 3 donors had was two negative PCRs, clearance, or symptom resolution. Clones were sequenced by immunoSEQ multiplex PCR, and TCRdb holds only the in-frame ones, with some missing. Here the sample spans around 300,000 clones, 75% to 95% being singletons. The J segment lost 5 bases and the V segment lost 8 bases, leaving 15 bases of the junction unmatched. Germline V lookup: CDR1 MGHDK, CDR2 SYGVNS. The CDR3 is 15 amino acids. This clone was seen only once. The clonotype comes from a woman in her thirties who had recovered from COVID-19. This chain connects TRBV25-1 to TRBJ2-7, with 7 positions matching TRBD1. The sequencing input was PBMCs or T cells enriched from blood (not recorded which). The chain's CDR3 is CASSSDRTYRNEQYF. Here the CDR3 DNA reads TGTGCCAGCTCGTCGGACAGGACTTACAGAAACGAGCAGTACTTC.